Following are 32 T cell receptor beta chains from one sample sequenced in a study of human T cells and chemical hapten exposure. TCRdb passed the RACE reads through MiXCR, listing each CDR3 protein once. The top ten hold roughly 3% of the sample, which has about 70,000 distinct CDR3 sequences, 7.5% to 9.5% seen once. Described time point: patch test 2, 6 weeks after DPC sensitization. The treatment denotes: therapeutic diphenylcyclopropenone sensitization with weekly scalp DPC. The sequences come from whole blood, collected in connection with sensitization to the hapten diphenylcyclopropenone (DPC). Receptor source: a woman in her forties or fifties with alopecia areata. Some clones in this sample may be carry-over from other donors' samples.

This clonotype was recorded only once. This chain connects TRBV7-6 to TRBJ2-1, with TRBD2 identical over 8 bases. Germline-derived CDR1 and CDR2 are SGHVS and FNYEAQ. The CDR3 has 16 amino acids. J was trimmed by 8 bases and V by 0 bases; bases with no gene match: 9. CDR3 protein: CASSLADGRAKDEQFF. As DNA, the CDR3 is TGTGCCAGCAGCTTAGCGGACGGGAGGGCCAAGGATGAGCAGTTCTTC.

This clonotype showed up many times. CDR3 DNA sequence: TGTGCCAGCAGTTACGCTCCCAATCAGCCCCAGCATTTT. Protein product: CASSYAPNQPQHF. The chain is built from TRBV6-2 or TRBV6-3 and TRBJ1-5, with D uncertain. Looked up from germline, CDR1 is MNHEY and CDR2 is SVGEGT. The germline V and J ends were trimmed by 2 bases and 3 bases, with 5 bases remaining between them. The CDR3 totals 13 residues.

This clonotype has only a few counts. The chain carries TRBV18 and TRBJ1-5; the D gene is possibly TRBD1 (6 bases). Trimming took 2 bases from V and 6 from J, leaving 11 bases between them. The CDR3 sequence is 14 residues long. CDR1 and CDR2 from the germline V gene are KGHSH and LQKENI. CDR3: CASSPGGPGQPQHF. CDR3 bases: TGTGCCAGCTCACCAGGGGGGCCGGGTCAGCCCCAGCATTTT.

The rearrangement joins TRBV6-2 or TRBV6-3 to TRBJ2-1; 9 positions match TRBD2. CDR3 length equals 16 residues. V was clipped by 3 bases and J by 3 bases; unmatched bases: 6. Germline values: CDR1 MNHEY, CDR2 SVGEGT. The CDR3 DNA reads TGTGCCAGCAGTTATGGTAGCGGGAGTATCTACAATGAGCAGTTCTTC. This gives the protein CASSYGSGSIYNEQFF.

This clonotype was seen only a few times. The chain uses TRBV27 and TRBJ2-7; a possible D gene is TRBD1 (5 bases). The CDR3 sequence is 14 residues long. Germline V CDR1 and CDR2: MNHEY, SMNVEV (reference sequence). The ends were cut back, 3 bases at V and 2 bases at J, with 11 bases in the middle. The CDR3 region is CASSFKGVTYEQYF. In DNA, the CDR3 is TGTGCCAGCAGTTTTAAAGGGGTTACCTACGAGCAGTACTTC.

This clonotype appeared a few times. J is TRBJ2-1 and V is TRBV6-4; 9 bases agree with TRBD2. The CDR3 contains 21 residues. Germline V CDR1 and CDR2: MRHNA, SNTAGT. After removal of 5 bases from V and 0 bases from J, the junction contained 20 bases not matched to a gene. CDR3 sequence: CASSKGPGLAHLQDSYNEQFF. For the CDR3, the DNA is TGTGCCAGCAGTAAGGGCCCGGGACTAGCTCATTTGCAAGACTCCTACAATGAGCAGTTCTTC.

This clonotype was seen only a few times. CDR3 residues: CASSQRGQDNYGYTF. The CDR3 DNA sequence: TGCGCCAGCAGCCAACGCGGACAGGATAACTATGGCTACACCTTC. V and J are TRBV4-1 and TRBJ1-2, with TRBD1 identical over 7 bases. After removal of 2 bases from V and 1 base from J, the junction contained 4 bases not matched to a gene. Germline-derived CDR1 and CDR2 are MGHRA and YSYEKL. The CDR3 consists of 15 residues.

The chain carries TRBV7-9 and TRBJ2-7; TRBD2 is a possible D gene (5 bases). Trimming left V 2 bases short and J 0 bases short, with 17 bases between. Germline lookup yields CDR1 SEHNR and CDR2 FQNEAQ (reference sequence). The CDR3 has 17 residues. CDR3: CASSLRGDKSDSYEQYF. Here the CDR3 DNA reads TGTGCCAGCAGCTTACGGGGAGACAAGTCAGACTCCTACGAGCAGTACTTC. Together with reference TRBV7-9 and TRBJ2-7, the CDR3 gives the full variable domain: DTGVSQNPRHKITKRGQNVTFRCDPISEHNRLYWYRQTLGQGPEFLTYFQNEAQLEKSRLLSDRFSAERPKGSFSTLEIQRTEQGDSAMYLCASSLRGDKSDSYEQYFGPGTRLTVT.

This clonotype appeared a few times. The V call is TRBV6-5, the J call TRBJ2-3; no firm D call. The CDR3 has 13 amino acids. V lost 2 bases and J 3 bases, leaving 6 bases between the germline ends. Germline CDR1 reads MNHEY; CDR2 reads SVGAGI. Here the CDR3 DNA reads TGTGCCAGCAGTTACCCCGGGACAGATACGCAGTATTTT. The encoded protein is CASSYPGTDTQYF.

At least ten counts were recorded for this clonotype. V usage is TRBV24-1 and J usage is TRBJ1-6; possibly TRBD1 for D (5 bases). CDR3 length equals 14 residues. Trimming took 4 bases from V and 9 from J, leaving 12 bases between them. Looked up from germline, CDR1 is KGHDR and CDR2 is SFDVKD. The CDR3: CATSEGGFGSPLHF. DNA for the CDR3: TGTGCCACCAGTGAGGGGGGGTTCGGTTCACCCCTCCACTTT.

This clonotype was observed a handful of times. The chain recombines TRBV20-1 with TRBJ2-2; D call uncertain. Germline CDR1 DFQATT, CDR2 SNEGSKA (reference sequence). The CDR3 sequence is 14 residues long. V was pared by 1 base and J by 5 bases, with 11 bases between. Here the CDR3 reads CSARVLAGTGELFF. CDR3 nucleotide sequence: TGCAGTGCTAGAGTACTCGCAGGAACCGGGGAGCTGTTTTTT.

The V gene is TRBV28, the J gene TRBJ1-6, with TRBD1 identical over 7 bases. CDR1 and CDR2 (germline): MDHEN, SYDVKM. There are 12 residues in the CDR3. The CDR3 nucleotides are TGTGGGACAGGAAAAAATAATTCACCCCTCCACTTT. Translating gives CGTGKNNSPLHF.

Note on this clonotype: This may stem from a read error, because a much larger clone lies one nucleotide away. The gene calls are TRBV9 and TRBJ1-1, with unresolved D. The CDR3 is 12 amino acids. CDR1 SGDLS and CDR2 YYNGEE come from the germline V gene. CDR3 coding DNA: TGTGACAGCAGCGTAGCTTCCGACCGAGCTTTCTTT. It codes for CDSSVASDRAFF.

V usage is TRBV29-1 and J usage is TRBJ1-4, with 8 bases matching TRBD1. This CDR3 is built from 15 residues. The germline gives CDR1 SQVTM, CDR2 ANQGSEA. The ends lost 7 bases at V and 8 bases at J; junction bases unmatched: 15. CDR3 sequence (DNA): TGCAGCGCCTCACGAGGTACAGGGGGAAGGGAAAAACTGTTTTTT. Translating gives CSASRGTGGREKLFF.

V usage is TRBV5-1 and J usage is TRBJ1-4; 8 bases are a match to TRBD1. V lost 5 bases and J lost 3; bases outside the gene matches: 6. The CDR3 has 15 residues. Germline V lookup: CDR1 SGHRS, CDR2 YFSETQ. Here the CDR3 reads CASREQGAANEKLFF. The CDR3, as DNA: TGCGCCAGCAGGGAGCAGGGGGCAGCTAATGAAAAACTGTTTTTT.

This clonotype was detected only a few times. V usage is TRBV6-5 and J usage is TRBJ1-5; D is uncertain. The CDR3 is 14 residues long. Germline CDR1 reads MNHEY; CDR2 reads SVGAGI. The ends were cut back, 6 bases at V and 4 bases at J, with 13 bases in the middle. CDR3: CASSPRGRNQPQHF. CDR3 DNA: TGTGCCAGCAGCCCCAGAGGTCGTAATCAGCCCCAGCATTTT.

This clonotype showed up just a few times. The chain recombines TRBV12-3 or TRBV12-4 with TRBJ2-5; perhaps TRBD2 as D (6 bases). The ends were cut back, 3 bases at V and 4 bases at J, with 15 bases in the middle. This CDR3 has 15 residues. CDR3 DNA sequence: TGTGCCAGCAGTTTTGGTCAGGGAGGAGGAGAGACCCAGTACTTC. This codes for CASSFGQGGGETQYF.

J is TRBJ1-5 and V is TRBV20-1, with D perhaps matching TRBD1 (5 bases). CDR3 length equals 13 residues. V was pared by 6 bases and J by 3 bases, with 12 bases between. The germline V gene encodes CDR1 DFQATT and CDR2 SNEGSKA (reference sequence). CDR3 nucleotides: TGCAGTGCCGGGGCAGGAGTCAATCAGCCCCAGCATTTT. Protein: CSAGAGVNQPQHF.

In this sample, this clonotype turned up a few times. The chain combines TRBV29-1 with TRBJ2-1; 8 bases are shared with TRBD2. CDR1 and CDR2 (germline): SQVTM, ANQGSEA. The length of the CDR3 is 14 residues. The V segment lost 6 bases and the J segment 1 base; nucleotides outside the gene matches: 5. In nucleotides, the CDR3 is TGCAGCGTCGGACGGGGGGGGTCCTACAATGAGCAGTTCTTC. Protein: CSVGRGGSYNEQFF.

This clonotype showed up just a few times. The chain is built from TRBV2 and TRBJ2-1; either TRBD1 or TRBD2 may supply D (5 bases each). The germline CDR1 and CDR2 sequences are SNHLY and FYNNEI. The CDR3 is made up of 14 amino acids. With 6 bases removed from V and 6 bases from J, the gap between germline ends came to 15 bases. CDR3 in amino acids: CASSQAGSINEQFF. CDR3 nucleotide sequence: TGTGCCAGCAGCCAGGCAGGGAGTATCAATGAGCAGTTCTTC.

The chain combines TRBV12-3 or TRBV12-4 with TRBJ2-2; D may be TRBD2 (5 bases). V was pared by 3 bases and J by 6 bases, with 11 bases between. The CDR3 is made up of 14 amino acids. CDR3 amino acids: CASSLWGDAGELFF. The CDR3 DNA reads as TGTGCCAGCAGTTTGTGGGGAGATGCCGGGGAGCTGTTTTTT.

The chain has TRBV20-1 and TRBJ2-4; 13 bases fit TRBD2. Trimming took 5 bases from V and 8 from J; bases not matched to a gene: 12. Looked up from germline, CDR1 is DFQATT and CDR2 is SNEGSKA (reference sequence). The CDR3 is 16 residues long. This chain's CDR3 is CSAPQLAGGLLDIQYF. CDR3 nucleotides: TGCAGTGCTCCGCAACTAGCGGGAGGGCTATTGGACATTCAGTACTTC.

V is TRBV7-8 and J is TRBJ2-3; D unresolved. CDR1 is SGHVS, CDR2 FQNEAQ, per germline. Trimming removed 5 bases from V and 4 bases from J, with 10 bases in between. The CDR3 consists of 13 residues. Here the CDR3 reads CASSPEVADTQYF. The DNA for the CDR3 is TGTGCCAGCAGCCCAGAGGTAGCAGATACGCAGTATTTT. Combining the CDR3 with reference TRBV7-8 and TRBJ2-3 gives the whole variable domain GAGVSQSPRYKVAKRGQDVALRCDPISGHVSLFWYQQALGQGPEFLTYFQNEAQLDKSGLPSDRFFAERPEGSVSTLKIQRTQQEDSAVYLCASSPEVADTQYFGPGTRLTVL.

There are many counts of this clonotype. As DNA, the CDR3 is TGCAGCGTTGAAGCAACACAGGGGACCGGGAACTATGGCTACACCTTC. Encoded protein: CSVEATQGTGNYGYTF. This chain links TRBV29-1 with TRBJ1-2, with 7 positions matching TRBD1. CDR3 length equals 16 residues. J was trimmed by 2 bases and V by 1 base; bases with no gene match: 10. Per the germline V gene, CDR1 is SQVTM and CDR2 is ANQGSEA.

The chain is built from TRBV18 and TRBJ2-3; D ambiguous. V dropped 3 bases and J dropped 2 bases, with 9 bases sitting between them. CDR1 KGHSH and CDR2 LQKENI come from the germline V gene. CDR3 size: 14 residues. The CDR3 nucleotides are TGTGCCAGCTCACCTGGGCGCTCCACAGATACGCAGTATTTT. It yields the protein CASSPGRSTDTQYF.

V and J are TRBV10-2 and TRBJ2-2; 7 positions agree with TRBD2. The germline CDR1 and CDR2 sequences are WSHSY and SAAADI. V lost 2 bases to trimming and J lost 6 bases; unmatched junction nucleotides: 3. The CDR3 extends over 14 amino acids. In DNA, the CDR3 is TGCGCCAGCAGTGAGGGGGGGGTCCCCGGGGAGCTGTTTTTT. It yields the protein CASSEGGVPGELFF.

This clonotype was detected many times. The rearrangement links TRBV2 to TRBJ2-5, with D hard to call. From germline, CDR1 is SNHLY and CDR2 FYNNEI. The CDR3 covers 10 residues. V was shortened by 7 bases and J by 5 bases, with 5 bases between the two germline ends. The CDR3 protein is CASKVETQYF. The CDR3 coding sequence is TGTGCCAGCAAGGTGGAGACCCAGTACTTC.

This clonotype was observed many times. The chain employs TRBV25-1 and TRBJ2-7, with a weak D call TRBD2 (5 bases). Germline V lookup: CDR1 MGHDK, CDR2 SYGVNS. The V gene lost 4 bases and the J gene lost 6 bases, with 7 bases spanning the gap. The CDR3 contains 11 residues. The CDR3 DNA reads TGTGCCAGCAGTGGCGAGGGCGAGCAGTACTTC. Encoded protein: CASSGEGEQYF.

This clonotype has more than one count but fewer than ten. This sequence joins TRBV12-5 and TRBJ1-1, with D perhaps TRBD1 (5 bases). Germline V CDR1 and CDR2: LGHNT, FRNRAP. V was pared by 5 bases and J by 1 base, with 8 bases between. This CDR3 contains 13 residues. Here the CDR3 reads CASGLRENTEAFF. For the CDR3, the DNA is TGTGCTAGTGGTCTCAGGGAGAACACTGAAGCTTTCTTT.

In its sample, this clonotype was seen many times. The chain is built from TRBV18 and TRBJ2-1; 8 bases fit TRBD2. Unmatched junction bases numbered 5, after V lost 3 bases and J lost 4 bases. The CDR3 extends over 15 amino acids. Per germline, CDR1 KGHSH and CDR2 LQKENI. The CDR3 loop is CASSPPSGYYNEQFF. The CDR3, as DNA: TGTGCCAGCTCACCTCCTAGCGGGTATTACAATGAGCAGTTCTTC.

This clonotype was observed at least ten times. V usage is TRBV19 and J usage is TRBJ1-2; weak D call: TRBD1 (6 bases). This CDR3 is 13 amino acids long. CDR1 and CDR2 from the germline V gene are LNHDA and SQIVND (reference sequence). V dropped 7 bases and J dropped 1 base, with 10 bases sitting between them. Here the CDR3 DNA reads TGTGCCAGTAAAAGGGGGATTAACTATGGCTACACCTTC. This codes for CASKRGINYGYTF.

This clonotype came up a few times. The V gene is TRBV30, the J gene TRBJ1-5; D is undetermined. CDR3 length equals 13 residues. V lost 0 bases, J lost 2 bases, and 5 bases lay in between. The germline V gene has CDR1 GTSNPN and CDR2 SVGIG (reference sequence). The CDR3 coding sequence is TGTGCCTGGAGTGTAAGGGGCAATCAGCCCCAGCATTTT. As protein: CAWSVRGNQPQHF.